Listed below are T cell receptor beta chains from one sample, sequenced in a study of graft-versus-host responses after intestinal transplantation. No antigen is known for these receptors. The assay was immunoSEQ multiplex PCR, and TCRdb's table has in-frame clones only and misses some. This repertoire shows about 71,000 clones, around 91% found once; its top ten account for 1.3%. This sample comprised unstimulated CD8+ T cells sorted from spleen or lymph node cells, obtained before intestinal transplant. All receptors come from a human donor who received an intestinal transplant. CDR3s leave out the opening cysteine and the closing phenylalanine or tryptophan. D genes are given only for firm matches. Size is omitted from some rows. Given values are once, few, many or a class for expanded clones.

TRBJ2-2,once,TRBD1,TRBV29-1,SVVGWGQGNTGELF
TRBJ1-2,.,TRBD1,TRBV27,ASREQGALNYGYT
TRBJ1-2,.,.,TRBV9,ASSVVPPIGSSGYT
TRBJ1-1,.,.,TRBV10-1,ASSAGSNTEAF
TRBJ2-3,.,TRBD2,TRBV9,ASSGAGGLGDTQY
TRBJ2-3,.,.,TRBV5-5,ASSLQGLPTDTQY
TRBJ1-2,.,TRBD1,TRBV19,ASSLRQGAIYGYT
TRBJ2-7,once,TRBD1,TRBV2,ATLTGTGAYEQY
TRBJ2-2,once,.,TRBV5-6,ASSALPVQGGRTGELF
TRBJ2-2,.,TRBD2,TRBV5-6,ASSLTSGATGELF
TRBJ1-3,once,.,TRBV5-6,ASSLGAGSGNTIY
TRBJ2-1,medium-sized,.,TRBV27,ASSLGAGYNEQF
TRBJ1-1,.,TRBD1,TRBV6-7,ASSYSPGTGRVPKMNTEAF
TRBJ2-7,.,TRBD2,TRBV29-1,SVVGGGNSYEQY
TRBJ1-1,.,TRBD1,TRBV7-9,ASSLATGAEAF
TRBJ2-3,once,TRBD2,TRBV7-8,ASSLGTSGGYSTDTQY
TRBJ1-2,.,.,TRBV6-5,ASSPRGEGRNGYT
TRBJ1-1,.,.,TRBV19,ASSSHQGNTEAF
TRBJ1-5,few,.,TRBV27,ASSLSSGFNQPQH
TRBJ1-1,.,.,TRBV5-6,ASSLDPREAF
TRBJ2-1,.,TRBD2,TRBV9,ASSASPGLGEQF
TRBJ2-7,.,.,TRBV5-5,ASSVGPGQGLEQY
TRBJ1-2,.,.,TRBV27,ASTEQGLDGYT
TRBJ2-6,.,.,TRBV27,ASSLSPPPRAAEGANVLT
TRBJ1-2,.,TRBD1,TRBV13,ASSPRDRVLLAGYT
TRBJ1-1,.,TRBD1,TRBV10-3,AIRAGTGGNTEAF
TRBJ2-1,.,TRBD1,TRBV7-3,ASSTRQGYEQF
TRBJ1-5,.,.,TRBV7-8,ASSFLRGLNQPQH
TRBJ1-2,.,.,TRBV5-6,ASSFGGTYGYT
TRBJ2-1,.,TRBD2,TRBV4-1,ASSPLSGGARSEQF
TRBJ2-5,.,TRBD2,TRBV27,ASSFGTSGETQY
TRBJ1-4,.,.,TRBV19,ATLPGANEKLF
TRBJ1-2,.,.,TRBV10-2,ASSESGFGYT
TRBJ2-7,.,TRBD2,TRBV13,ASSLSGGEQY
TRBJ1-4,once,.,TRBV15,ATTAGDEKLF
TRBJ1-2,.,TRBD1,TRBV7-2,ASSETGFGYGYT
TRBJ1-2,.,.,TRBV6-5,ASSLPGGGYT
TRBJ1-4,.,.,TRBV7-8,ASSLSGDTATNEKLF
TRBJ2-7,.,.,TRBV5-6,ASSSGAASYEQY
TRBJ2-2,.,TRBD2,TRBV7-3,ASAESGGDNTGELF
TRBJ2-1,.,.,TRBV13,ASSLVRGKNNEQF
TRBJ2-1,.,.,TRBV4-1,ASSQDPAREQF
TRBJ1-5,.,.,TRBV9,ASSVSSSNQPQH
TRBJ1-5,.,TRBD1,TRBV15,ATSREVDRDQPQH
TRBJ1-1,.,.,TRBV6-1,ASSRRRITEAF
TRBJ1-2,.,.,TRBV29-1,SVLTEIVLGSYGYT
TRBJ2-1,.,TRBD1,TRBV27,ASSPGQGYNEQF
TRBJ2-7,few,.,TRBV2,ARRTAYEQY
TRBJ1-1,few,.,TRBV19,ASAGPMNTEAF
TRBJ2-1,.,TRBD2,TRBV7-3,ASSPGLADNEQF
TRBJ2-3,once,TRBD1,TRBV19,ASTPTGPNVDTQY
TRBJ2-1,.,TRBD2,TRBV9,ASSDSGGAGEQF
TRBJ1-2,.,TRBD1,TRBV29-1,SVETGGRLTGYT